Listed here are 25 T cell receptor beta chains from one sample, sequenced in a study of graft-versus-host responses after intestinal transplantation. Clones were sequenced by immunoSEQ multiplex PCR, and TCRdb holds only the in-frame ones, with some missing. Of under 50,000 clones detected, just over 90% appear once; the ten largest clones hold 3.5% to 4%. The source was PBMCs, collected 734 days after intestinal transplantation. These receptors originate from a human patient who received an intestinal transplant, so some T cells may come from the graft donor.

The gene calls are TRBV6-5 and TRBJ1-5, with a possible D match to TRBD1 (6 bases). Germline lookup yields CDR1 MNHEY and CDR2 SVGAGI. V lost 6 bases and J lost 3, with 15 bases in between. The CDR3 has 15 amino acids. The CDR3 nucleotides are TGTGCCAGCAGCCCCACCGGGGACACCAATCAGCCCCAGCATTTT. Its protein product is CASSPTGDTNQPQHF.

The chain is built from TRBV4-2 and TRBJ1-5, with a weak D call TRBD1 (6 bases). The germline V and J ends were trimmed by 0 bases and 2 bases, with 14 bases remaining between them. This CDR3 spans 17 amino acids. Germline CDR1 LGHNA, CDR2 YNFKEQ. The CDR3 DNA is TGTGCCAGCAGCCAAGATATAGGGGGAAGTGGCAATCAGCCCCAGCATTTT. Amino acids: CASSQDIGGSGNQPQHF.

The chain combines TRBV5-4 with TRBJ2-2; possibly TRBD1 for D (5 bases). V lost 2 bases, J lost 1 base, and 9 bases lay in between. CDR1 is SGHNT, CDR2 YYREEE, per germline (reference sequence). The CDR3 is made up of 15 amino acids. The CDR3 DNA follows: TGTGCCAGCAGCTTCTATACAGGGAACACCGGGGAGCTGTTTTTT. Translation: CASSFYTGNTGELFF.

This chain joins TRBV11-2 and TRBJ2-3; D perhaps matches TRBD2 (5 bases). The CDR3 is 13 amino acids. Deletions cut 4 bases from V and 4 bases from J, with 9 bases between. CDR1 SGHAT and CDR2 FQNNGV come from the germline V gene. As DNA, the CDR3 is TGTGCCAGCAGCTCGGGAAGGGCAGATACGCAGTATTTT. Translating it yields CASSSGRADTQYF.

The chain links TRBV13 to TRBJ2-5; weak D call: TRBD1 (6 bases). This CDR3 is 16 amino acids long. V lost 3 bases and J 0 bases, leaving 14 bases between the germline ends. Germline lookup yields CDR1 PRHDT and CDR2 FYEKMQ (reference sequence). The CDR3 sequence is CASSFTGTGYQETQYF. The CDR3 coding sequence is TGTGCCAGCAGCTTTACAGGTACAGGGTACCAAGAGACCCAGTACTTC.

The CDR3 DNA reads TGCGCCAGCAGCCAAGGGTCGAACACTGAAGCTTTCTTT. Translated, it gives CASSQGSNTEAFF. The chain has TRBV4-1 and TRBJ1-1; no clear D. Germline V gene lookup returns CDR1 MGHRA and CDR2 YSYEKL. There are 13 residues in the CDR3. The V end lost 1 base, the J end lost 1 base, and 4 bases lay between the germline ends.

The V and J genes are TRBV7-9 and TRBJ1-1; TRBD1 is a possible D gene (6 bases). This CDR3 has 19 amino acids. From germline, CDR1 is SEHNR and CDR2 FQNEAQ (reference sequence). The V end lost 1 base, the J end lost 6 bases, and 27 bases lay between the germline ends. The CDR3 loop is CASSLELFRPRGNSPEAFF. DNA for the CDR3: TGTGCCAGCAGCTTAGAACTGTTTCGACCGAGGGGGAACAGCCCTGAAGCTTTCTTT. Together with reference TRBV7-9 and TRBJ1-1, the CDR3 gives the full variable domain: DTGVSQNPRHKITKRGQNVTFRCDPISEHNRLYWYRQTLGQGPEFLTYFQNEAQLEKSRLLSDRFSAERPKGSFSTLEIQRTEQGDSAMYLCASSLELFRPRGNSPEAFFGQGTRLTVV.

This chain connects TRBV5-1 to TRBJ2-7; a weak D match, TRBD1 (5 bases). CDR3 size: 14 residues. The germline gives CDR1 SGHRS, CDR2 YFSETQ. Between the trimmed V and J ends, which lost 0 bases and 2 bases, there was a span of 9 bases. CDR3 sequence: CASSLEDKTYEQYF. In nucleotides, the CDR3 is TGCGCCAGCAGCTTGGAGGACAAGACCTACGAGCAGTACTTC.

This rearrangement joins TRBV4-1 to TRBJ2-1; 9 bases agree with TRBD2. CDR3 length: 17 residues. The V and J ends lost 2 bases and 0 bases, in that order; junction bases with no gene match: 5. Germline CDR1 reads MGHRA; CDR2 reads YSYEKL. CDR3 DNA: TGCGCCAGCAGCCAACTAGCGGGGAGCCCCTCCTACAATGAGCAGTTCTTC. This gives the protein CASSQLAGSPSYNEQFF.

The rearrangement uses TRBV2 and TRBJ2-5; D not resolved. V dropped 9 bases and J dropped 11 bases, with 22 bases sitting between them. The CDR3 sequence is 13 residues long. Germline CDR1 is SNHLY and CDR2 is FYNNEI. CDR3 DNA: TGTGCCAGTATGTTTCGGCTCTCCGGTGGGCAGTACTTC. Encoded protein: CASMFRLSGGQYF.

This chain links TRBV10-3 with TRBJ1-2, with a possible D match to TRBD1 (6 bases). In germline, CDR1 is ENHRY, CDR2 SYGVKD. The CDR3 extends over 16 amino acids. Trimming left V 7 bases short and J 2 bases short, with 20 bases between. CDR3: CAIMNRAGYLNYGYTF. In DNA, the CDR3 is TGTGCCATCATGAACAGGGCCGGGTATCTAAACTATGGCTACACCTTC.

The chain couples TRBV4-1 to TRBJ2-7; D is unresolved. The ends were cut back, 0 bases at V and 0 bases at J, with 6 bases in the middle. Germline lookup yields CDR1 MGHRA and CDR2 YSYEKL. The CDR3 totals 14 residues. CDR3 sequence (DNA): TGCGCCAGCAGCCAAGAACGGCACTCCTACGAGCAGTACTTC. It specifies CASSQERHSYEQYF.

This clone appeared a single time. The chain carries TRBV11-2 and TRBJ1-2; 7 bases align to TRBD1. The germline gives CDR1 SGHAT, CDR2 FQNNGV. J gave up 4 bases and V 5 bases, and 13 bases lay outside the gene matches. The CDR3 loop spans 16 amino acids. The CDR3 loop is CASSILRDRELYGYTF. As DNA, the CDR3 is TGTGCCAGCAGCATACTCCGGGACAGAGAGCTCTATGGCTACACCTTC.

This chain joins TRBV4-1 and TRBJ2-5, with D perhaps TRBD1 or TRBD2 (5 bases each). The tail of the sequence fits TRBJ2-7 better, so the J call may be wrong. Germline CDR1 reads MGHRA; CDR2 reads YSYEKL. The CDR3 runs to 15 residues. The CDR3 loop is CASSLPGTPAYEQYF. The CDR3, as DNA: TGCGCCAGCAGCCTGCCCGGGACCCCGGCCTACGAGCAGTACTTC.

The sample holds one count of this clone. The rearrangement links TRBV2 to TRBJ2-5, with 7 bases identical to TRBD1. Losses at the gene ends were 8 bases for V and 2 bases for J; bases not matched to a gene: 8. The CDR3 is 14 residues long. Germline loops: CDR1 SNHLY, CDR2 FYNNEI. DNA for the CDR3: TGTGCCAGCTCCGGACAGGCAAATCAAGAGACCCAGTACTTC. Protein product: CASSGQANQETQYF.

In DNA form, the CDR3 reads TGTGCCAGCAGTTGGGACAGCCAAGAGACCCAGTACTTC. Translation gives CASSWDSQETQYF. The rearrangement joins TRBV6-1 to TRBJ2-5; 7 bases line up with TRBD1. Trimming cost V 5 bases and J 1 base; bases outside gene matches: 1. Per germline, CDR1 MNHNS and CDR2 SASEGT. This CDR3 contains 13 residues.

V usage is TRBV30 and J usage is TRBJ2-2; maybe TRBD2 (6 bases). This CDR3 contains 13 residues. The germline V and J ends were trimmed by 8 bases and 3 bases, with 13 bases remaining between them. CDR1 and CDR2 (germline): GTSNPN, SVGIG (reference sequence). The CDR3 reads CAISGLYTGELFF. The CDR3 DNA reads TGTGCCATTTCGGGACTCTACACCGGGGAGCTGTTTTTT.

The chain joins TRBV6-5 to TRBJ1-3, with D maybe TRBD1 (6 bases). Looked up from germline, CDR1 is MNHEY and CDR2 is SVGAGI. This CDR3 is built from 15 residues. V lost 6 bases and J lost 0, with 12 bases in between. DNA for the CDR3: TGTGCCAGCAGAGAAAACAGGGACTCTGGAAACACCATATATTTT. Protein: CASRENRDSGNTIYF.

CDR3 sequence (DNA): TGTGCCAGCAGCAAAGGGCGACAGGGGCGGACAGATACGCAGTATTTT. Protein sequence: CASSKGRQGRTDTQYF. The genes are TRBV21-1 and TRBJ2-3; the table's D call of TRBD1 was not tested on the DNA. TRBV21-1 is a pseudogene locus. The CDR3 covers 16 residues.

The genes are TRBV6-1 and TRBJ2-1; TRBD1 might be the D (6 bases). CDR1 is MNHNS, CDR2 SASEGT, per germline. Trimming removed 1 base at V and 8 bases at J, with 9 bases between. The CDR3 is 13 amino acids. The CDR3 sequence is CASSEVQGDEQFF. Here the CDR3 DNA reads TGTGCCAGCAGTGAAGTACAGGGAGATGAGCAGTTCTTC.

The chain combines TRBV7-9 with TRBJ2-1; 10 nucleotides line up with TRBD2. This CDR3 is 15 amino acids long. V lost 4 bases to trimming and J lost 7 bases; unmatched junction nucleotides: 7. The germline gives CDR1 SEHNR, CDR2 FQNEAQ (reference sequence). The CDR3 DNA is TGTGCCAGCAGCTACCATAGCGGGAGGTCGAATGAGCAGTTCTTC. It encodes CASSYHSGRSNEQFF.

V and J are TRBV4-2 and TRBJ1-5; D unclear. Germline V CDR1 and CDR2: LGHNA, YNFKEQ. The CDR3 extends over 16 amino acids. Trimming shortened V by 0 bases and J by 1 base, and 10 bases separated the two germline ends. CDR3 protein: CASSQDLADSNQPQHF. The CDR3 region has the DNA TGTGCCAGCAGCCAAGATTTAGCCGACAGCAATCAGCCCCAGCATTTT.

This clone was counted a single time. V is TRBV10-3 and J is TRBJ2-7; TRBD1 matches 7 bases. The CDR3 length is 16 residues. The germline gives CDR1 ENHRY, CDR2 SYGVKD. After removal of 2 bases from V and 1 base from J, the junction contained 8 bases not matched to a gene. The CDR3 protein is CAISESPTGVSYEQYF. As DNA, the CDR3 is TGTGCCATCAGTGAGAGTCCCACAGGGGTGTCCTACGAGCAGTACTTC.

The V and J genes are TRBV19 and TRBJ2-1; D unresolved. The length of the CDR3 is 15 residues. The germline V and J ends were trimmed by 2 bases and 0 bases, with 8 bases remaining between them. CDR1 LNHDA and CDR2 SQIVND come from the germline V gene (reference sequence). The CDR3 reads CASSISQSSYNEQFF. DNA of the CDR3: TGTGCCAGTAGTATAAGCCAGAGCTCCTACAATGAGCAGTTCTTC.

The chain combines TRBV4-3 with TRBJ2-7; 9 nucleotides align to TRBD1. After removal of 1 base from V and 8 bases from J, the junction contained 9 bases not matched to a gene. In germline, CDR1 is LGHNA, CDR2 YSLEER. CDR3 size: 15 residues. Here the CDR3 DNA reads TGCGCCAGCAGCCAAGTTGGAGGACAGGGGTTGCAGCAGTACTTC. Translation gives CASSQVGGQGLQQYF.